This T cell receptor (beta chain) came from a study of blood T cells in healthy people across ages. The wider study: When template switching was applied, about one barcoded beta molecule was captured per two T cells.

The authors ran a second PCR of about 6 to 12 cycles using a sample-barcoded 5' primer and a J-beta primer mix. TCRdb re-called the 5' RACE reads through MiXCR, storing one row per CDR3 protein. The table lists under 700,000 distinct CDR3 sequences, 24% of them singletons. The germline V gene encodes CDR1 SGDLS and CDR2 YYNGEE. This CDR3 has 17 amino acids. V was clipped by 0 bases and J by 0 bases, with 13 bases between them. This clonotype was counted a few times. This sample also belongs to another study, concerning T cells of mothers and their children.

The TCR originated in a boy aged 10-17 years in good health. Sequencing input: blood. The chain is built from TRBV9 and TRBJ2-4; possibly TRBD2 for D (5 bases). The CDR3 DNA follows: TGTGCCAGCAGCGTAGCTTTCAGCGGCCTAGCCAAAAACATTCAGTACTTC. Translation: CASSVAFSGLAKNIQYF. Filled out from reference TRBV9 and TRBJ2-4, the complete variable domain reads DSGVTQTPKHLITATGQRVTLRCSPRSGDLSVYWYQQSLDQGLQFLIQYYNGEERAKGNILERFSAQQFPDLHSELNLSSLELGDSALYFCASSVAFSGLAKNIQYFGAGTRLSVL.